This entry concerns a single T cell receptor (beta chain). Germline-derived CDR1 and CDR2 are MGHRA and YSYEKL. The CDR3 consists of 14 residues. V was pared by 1 base and J by 0 bases, with 6 bases between. The sample is drawn from a study of OX40 agonist ivuxolimab in advanced cancers. Sequencing used immunoSEQ multiplex PCR; TCRdb keeps in-frame clones, though not all of them. The sample lists 100,000 or so clones; about 96% were seen once. This receptor was taken from an adult with an advanced solid tumor such as melanoma, head and neck, liver or kidney cancer. The source was CD4+ or CD8+ T cells sorted from blood, collected in a trial of the OX40 agonist ivuxolimab. The rearrangement links TRBV4-1 to TRBJ1-1, with unresolved D. The CDR3 DNA reads as TGCGCCAGCAGCCAAGTAGGCGTGAACACTGAAGCTTTCTTT. It translates to CASSQVGVNTEAFF.